The clone carrying this T cell receptor beta chain is termed medium-sized (0.01 to 0.1%). The data were obtained in a study of cytomegalovirus exposure and HLA in healthy donors. This CDR3 is 15 amino acids long. Germline lookup yields CDR1 SGHVS and CDR2 FQNEAQ. The V and J ends lost 5 bases and 10 bases respectively, with 21 bases between them. PCR used 60 Vbeta primers and 13 Jbeta primers. The assay was immunoSEQ multiplex PCR, and TCRdb's table has in-frame clones only and misses some. In the table there are about 190,000 clones, 82% of which are singletons. This clonotype was sampled from a woman younger than 35 in good health and CMV-seronegative. The V gene is TRBV7-8, the J gene TRBJ2-1, with D possibly matching TRBD2 (6 bases). Input material: PBMCs. In nucleotides, the CDR3 is TGTGCCAGCAGCCCCCAGACCGGAGGGAGTCGGGAGCAGTTCTTC. Its protein is CASSPQTGGSREQFF.